This record looks at one TCR beta chain sequence and its context. This specimen comes from a study of T cell changes during pregnancy in multiple sclerosis. Repertoires were generated with immunoSEQ multiplex PCR, while TCRdb's copy carries only in-frame clones and drops some. The sample includes under 70,000 clones, roughly nine tenths seen only once; the top ten take roughly 0.76%. The CDR3 contains 18 residues. V was pared by 0 bases and J by 7 bases, with 10 bases of the junction left unmatched. The germline gives CDR1 SGHRS, CDR2 YFSETQ. This sequence originates from a female donor with multiple sclerosis, enrolled in a pregnancy study. This rearrangement joins TRBV5-1 to TRBJ2-3, with 14 bases that match TRBD2. This specimen was CD4+ T cells from peripheral blood mononuclear cells, taken in the first trimester of pregnancy. CDR3 DNA sequence: TGCGCCAGCAGCTTGGGGACGGCCGGGACTAGCGGGGGTAATACGCAGTATTTT. Its protein is CASSLGTAGTSGGNTQYF.